Detailed here is one T cell receptor beta chain. The target antigen is unknown. Evenly divided among several immunoSEQ plates was the genomic DNA of each subset. Using immunoSEQ multiplex PCR, the repertoire was profiled, and TCRdb retains in-frame clones only, with some absent. The sample yields under 550,000 clones, 90% to 96% seen once. The entry originates in a study of shared clonotypes between healthy human individuals. Study results and caveats: Researchers found naive subsets generally carried larger estimated richness than memory subsets. Represented diversity (both genetic and exposure-history) was limited by the small number of donors.

The CDR3 covers 18 residues. Germline loops: CDR1 MGHRA, CDR2 YSYEKL. The ends were cut back, 0 bases at V and 2 bases at J, with 20 bases in the middle. This TCR derives from a woman aged 25 to 39 in good health. The V and J genes are TRBV4-1 and TRBJ2-7; maybe TRBD1 (5 bases). What was sequenced was naive CD4+ T cells sorted from blood. This sample's subset: CD45RA+ positively selected. CDR3 sequence reads: CASSQEPGRADTPYEQYF. The DNA of the CDR3 is TGCGCCAGCAGCCAAGAACCGGGCCGGGCGGACACCCCCTACGAGCAGTACTTC.